This TCR beta chain came from a study of blood T cell repertoires in COVID-19 (dated by TCRdb to 2018 to 2021). Background on the whole study: Samples from collaborators originated in the United States, Italy and Spain and spanned both the acute and convalescent phases of COVID-19. The prospective study material was composed of cDNA or gDNA derived from T cells, B-cell-depleted T cells, or PBMCs. Subjects who had been exposed to COVID-19, were actively infected with it, or had recovered from it provided the deeply sampled blood TCRbeta repertoires that made up the dataset. The repertoires were released in a freely available public database intended as a resource for research on the immune response to SARS-CoV-2. Samples were obtained from the ongoing ImmuneRACE study (first 160 participants) and from 1,000 to 1,500 subjects provided by 6 global collaborators. Sample metadata almost always included a de-identified subject ID, COVID-19 status, age in years and sex. Where available, HLA class I and class II types were obtained from metadata supplied by the sample provider rather than from assay-based typing. Summary of the overall study and its limitations: How much clinical and demographic metadata was included differed by source and by participant, and the metadata was provided uncurated.

Collaborating institutions collected whole blood in K2EDTA tubes following their own protocols. For TCRbeta analysis, collaborators shipped samples as frozen whole blood, isolated PBMCs, or DNA extracted from either of those sample types. In the germline V gene, CDR1 corresponds to LGHNA and CDR2 to YNFKEQ. From its cysteine to its phenylalanine, the CDR3 spans 15 amino acids. The entry retains the CDR3 DNA only, 45 bases that are in frame from base 1. Trimming takes 0 bases from V and 6 bases from J, and the germline ends sit 12 bases apart. TCRbeta CDR3 regions were amplified from genomic DNA by means of the immunoSEQ Assay, a bias-controlled multiplex PCR. From the authors' description of their analysis: The number of nucleated cells in each sample was estimated by amplification of reference gene primers within the assay. To quantify the absolute abundance of each unique TCRbeta CDR3 rearrangement, sequence reads were collapsed and filtered. For each sample, productive Simpson clonality was calculated as the square root of Simpson's diversity index over productive rearrangements. What TCRdb holds here is the immuneACCESS table cut down to in-frame rearrangements. Part of the clones is not present; checked against another copy, under half of the missing clones reflect an unresolved V gene, and the others are unexplained. V and J calls plus clone size are reproduced from that table; the DNA served to infer D and trimming. For this sample the table gives approximately 340,000 clones, of which around 83% were detected only once. The ten largest clones add up to just under 3% of the sample.

This clone was seen a single time. The antigen it recognizes is unknown. No base-level quality is on record; no much larger clone is a single base apart. The sequence joins TRBV4-2 to TRBJ1-5; the D gene cannot be resolved reliably. The specimen was peripheral blood. The sequence was collected from a man aged 25-45 years with active or convalescent COVID-19. The nucleotide sequence reads TGTGCCAGCAGCCAAGAATCGGAACGGGGTCAGCCCCAGCATTTT. This encodes CASSQESERGQPQHF.